The rows below give T cell receptor beta chains drawn from one sample of a study of T cells in localized non-small cell lung cancer. Assay: immunoSEQ multiplex PCR; the TCRdb copy retains only in-frame clones and omits some. Of about 62,000 clones in the sample, more than 80% were seen once. The sequencing here drew on PBMCs, taken before any cancer treatment. These receptors were obtained from a man aged 40 to 75 with stage II lung adenocarcinoma. Both conserved end residues are part of each CDR3. D genes are given only for firm matches. Clone size is shown for a subset of rows, as once, few, many or a class of expanded clone.

TRBD1	.	TRBV10-2	TRBJ1-2	CATRQGVGGYGYTF	TGCGCCACCCGACAGGGGGTAGGCGGCTATGGCTACACCTTC
TRBD1	.	TRBV7-9	TRBJ2-7	CASSLSRGQGEQYF	TGTGCCAGCAGCTTATCCAGGGGGCAGGGCGAGCAGTACTTC
TRBD2	.	TRBV4-3	TRBJ2-1	CASSQDPGLAGEMSYNEQFF	TGCGCCAGCAGCCAGGATCCGGGACTAGCGGGTGAAATGTCCTACAATGAGCAGTTCTTC
.	.	TRBV18	TRBJ2-3	CASSPGRGTGDTQYF	TGTGCCAGCTCACCTGGGCGGGGCACTGGAGATACGCAGTATTTT
.	.	TRBV4-2	TRBJ2-6	CASSQESSGANVLTF	TGTGCCAGCAGCCAAGAGTCGTCTGGGGCCAACGTCCTGACTTTC
.	.	TRBV14	TRBJ2-3	CASSQDSTGTDTQYF	TGTGCCAGCAGCCAAGATTCGACAGGCACAGATACGCAGTATTTT
TRBD1	once	TRBV15	TRBJ1-5	CATSSTGGLPFPQHF	TGTGCCACCAGCAGCACAGGGGGCCTCCCTTTTCCCCAGCATTTT
.	.	TRBV25-1	TRBJ1-1	CASSPGGVAFF	TGTGCCAGCAGTCCGGGGGGAGTAGCTTTCTTT
.	once	TRBV4-3	TRBJ2-5	CASSQDPGETQYF	TGCGCCAGCAGCCAAGATCCTGGGGAGACCCAGTACTTC
.	.	TRBV19	TRBJ1-1	CASSIQRGSTEAFF	TGTGCCAGTAGTATTCAGAGGGGTAGCACTGAAGCTTTCTTT